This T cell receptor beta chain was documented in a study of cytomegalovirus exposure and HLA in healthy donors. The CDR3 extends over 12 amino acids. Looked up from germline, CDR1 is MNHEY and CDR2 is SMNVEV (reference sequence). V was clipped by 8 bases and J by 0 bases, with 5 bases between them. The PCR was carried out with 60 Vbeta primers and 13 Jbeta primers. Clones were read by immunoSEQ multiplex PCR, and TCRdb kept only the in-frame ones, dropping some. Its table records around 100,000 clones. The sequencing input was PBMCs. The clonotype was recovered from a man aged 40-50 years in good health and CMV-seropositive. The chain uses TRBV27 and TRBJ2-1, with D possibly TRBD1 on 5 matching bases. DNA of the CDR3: TGTGCCAGCGGGGCCTCCTACAATGAGCAGTTCTTC. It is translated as CASGASYNEQFF.